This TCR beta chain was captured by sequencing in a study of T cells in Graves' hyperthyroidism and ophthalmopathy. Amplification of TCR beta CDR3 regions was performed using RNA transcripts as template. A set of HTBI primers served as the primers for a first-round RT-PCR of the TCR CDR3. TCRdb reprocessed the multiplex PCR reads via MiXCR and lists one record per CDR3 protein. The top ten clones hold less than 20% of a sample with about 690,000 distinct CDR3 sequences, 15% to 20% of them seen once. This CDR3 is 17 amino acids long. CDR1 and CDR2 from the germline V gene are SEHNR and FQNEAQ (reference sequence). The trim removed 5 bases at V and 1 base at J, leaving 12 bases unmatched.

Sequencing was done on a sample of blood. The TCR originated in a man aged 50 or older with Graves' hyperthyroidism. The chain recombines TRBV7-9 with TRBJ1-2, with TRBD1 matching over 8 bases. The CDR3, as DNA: TGTGCCAGCAGCACCAACATACCGACAGGGGTTAACTATGGCTACACCTTC. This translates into CASSTNIPTGVNYGYTF.